The 12 T cell receptor beta chains below come from one sample, sequenced in a study of cytomegalovirus exposure and HLA in healthy donors. 13 Jbeta primers and 60 Vbeta primers were used for the PCR. Assay: immunoSEQ multiplex PCR; the TCRdb copy retains only in-frame clones and omits some. The table has roughly 190,000 clones, roughly 76% seen once. Sequencing was done on a sample of PBMCs. Receptors were obtained from a woman aged 25-40 years in good health and CMV-seropositive.

V gene TRBV7-2 combines with J gene TRBJ1-1, with TRBD1 identical over 7 bases. The germline V gene has CDR1 SGHTA and CDR2 FQGNSA. The CDR3 is made up of 13 amino acids. V lost 6 bases and J lost 10; bases outside the gene matches: 11. CDR3 DNA: TGTGCCAGCAGGGACGGTAGGACAGGAAGAGCTTTCTTT. This codes for CASRDGRTGRAFF.

This clone was seen a single time. The chain links TRBV14 to TRBJ1-1; D is unresolved. This CDR3 has 14 amino acids. Germline V gene lookup returns CDR1 SGHDN and CDR2 FVKESK. The V end lost 4 bases, the J end lost 4 bases, and 13 bases lay between the germline ends. DNA of the CDR3: TGTGCCAGCAGCCCTTACACACCGCCCACTGAAGCTTTCTTT. Amino acid sequence: CASSPYTPPTEAFF. Drawing the rest from reference TRBV14 and TRBJ1-1, the complete variable domain is EAGVTQFPSHSVIEKGQTVTLRCDPISGHDNLYWYRRVMGKEIKFLLHFVKESKQDESGMPNNRFLAERTGGTYSTLKVQPAELEDSGVYFCASSPYTPPTEAFFGQGTRLTVV.

V and J are TRBV4-2 and TRBJ2-1; 8 bases agree with TRBD2. The CDR3 totals 16 residues. With 5 bases clipped from V and 5 bases from J, the junction kept 11 bases outside the gene matches. The germline CDR1 and CDR2 sequences are LGHNA and YNFKEQ. The CDR3 here is CASSSRGLGSDNEQFF. The CDR3, as DNA: TGTGCCAGCAGCAGCCGGGGACTAGGCTCAGACAATGAGCAGTTCTTC.

The J gene is TRBJ2-3, the V gene TRBV28; D is unresolved. This CDR3 region has 16 residues. V dropped 4 bases and J dropped 4 bases, with 18 bases sitting between them. In germline, CDR1 is MDHEN, CDR2 SYDVKM. The CDR3 loop reads CASSSLVAGVADTQYF. In DNA form, the CDR3 reads TGTGCCAGCAGTTCTTTGGTAGCCGGAGTGGCAGATACGCAGTATTTT. Based on the CDR3 plus reference TRBV28 and TRBJ2-3, the full variable domain is DVKVTQSSRYLVKRTGEKVFLECVQDMDHENMFWYRQDPGLGLRLIYFSYDVKMKEKGDIPEGYSVSREKKERFSLILESASTNQTSMYLCASSSLVAGVADTQYFGPGTRLTVL.

This clone was recorded only once. The V call is TRBV7-9, the J call TRBJ2-3, with no clear D. This CDR3 has 14 residues. CDR1 and CDR2 from the germline V gene are SEHNR and FQNEAQ (reference sequence). The ends were cut back, 3 bases at V and 8 bases at J, with 15 bases in the middle. CDR3 DNA: TGTGCCAGCAGCTTTGGCTTGACACTGGGTACGCAGTATTTT. Translation gives CASSFGLTLGTQYF.

The gene calls are TRBV7-8 and TRBJ2-7, with 8 nucleotides matching TRBD1. V was clipped by 5 bases and J by 1 base; unmatched bases: 4. Germline V CDR1 and CDR2: SGHVS, FQNEAQ. This CDR3 is built from 14 residues. CDR3 in amino acids: CASSLRDRSYEQYF. As DNA, the CDR3 is TGTGCCAGCAGCCTCCGGGACAGGTCCTACGAGCAGTACTTC.

The genes are TRBV28 and TRBJ1-2; the D gene is possibly TRBD1 (6 bases). Germline CDR1 is MDHEN and CDR2 is SYDVKM. The CDR3 length is 14 residues. Trimming shortened V by 6 bases and J by 3 bases, and 14 bases separated the two germline ends. CDR3 nucleotides: TGTGCCAGCAGGATCTCAGGGGCATACTATGGCTACACCTTC. It codes for CASRISGAYYGYTF.

This sequence joins TRBV5-6 and TRBJ2-7; 9 bases agree with TRBD2. The CDR3 covers 16 residues. Trimming removed 1 base from V and 4 bases from J; junction bases left unmatched: 9. Germline values: CDR1 SGHDT, CDR2 YYEEEE. This CDR3 is CASSLSAGGVFYEQYF. CDR3 DNA: TGTGCCAGCAGCTTGTCGGCGGGGGGGGTGTTTTACGAGCAGTACTTC.

This clone was picked up a small number of times. V and J are TRBV2 and TRBJ2-3; 9 bases are a match to TRBD1. The CDR3 runs 14 residues. Per the germline V gene, CDR1 is SNHLY and CDR2 is FYNNEI. V was clipped by 10 bases and J by 0 bases; unmatched bases: 5. CDR3 bases: TGTGCCACCCGACAGGGGGAAAGCACAGATACGCAGTATTTT. It is translated as CATRQGESTDTQYF. The full variable domain, with the rest looked up from reference TRBV2 and TRBJ2-3, is EPEVTQTPSHQVTQMGQEVILRCVPISNHLYFYWYRQILGQKVEFLVSFYNNEISEKSEIFDDQFSVERPDGSNFTLKIRSTKLEDSAMYFCATRQGESTDTQYFGPGTRLTVL.

The CDR3 bases are TGTGCCACCAGCAGAGGAAAACTAGCGGGAGGGTCCAATGAGCAGTTCTTC. Its protein is CATSRGKLAGGSNEQFF. The J gene is TRBJ2-1, the V gene TRBV15; TRBD2 matches at 13 bases. The CDR3 is made up of 17 amino acids. V dropped 1 base and J dropped 6; count of bases not matched to a gene: 6. CDR1 and CDR2 (germline): LNHNV, YYDKDF (reference sequence). Supplemented by reference TRBV15 and TRBJ2-1, the full variable domain reads DAMVIQNPRYQVTQFGKPVTLSCSQTLNHNVMYWYQQKSSQAPKLLFHYYDKDFNNEADTPDNFQSRRPNTSFCFLDIRSPGLGDTAMYLCATSRGKLAGGSNEQFFGPGTRLTVL.

The chain carries TRBV27 and TRBJ1-6; D is possibly TRBD1 (6 bases). V lost 8 bases to trimming and J lost 2 bases, with 13 bases between them. The CDR3 covers 15 residues. Germline V lookup: CDR1 MNHEY, CDR2 SMNVEV (reference sequence). The CDR3 DNA sequence: TGTGCCAGCTCGGGGGGGGCCCCCTATAATTCACCCCTCCACTTT. It is translated as CASSGGAPYNSPLHF.

V gene TRBV29-1 combines with J gene TRBJ1-4; tentative D call: TRBD1 (6 bases). Germline assignment: CDR1 SQVTM and CDR2 ANQGSEA. The CDR3 totals 14 residues. V lost 6 bases to trimming and J lost 3 bases, with 14 bases between them. CDR3: CSVKAGVANEKLFF. The CDR3 region has the DNA TGCAGCGTGAAGGCAGGGGTGGCTAATGAAAAACTGTTTTTT. Using reference TRBV29-1 and TRBJ1-4 for the parts outside the CDR3, the full variable domain is SAVISQKPSRDICQRGTSLTIQCQVDSQVTMMFWYRQQPGQSLTLIATANQGSEATYESGFVIDKFPISRPNLTFSTLTVSNMSPEDSSIYLCSVKAGVANEKLFFGSGTQLSVL.